A single sample gave rise to the 6 T cell receptor beta chains below, sequenced in a study of vaccination and CD4 T cells after COVID-19. Treatment given: roughly 11-day PBMC culture with coronavirus spike peptide pools or control peptides (ViraFEST assay). Sequenced with the Oncomine TCR Beta short-read assay was DNA taken from cultured CD4+ T cells. TCRdb reprocessed the PCR reads via MiXCR and lists one record per CDR3 protein. This sample yields some 14,000 distinct CDR3 sequences, of which over 30% are seen a single time; 15% to 20% belongs to the top ten. These TCRs' antigens remain unknown. The sequencing input was cultured CD4+ T cells from blood. These receptors were taken from a human donor with COVID-19.

This chain connects TRBV20-1 to TRBJ1-6; TRBD1 is a possible D gene (5 bases). Germline CDR1 DFQATT, CDR2 SNEGSKA (reference sequence). The CDR3 sequence is 14 residues long. Trimming shortened V by 0 bases and J by 9 bases, and 12 bases separated the two germline ends. CDR3 in DNA: TGCAGTGCTAGAGATACCCGGGGGGGTTCACCCCTCCACTTT. Encoded protein: CSARDTRGGSPLHF.

This clonotype was seen only a few times. The chain employs TRBV28 and TRBJ1-2, with 8 bases fitting TRBD1. The CDR3 sequence is 15 residues long. The trim removed 2 bases at V and 2 bases at J, leaving 4 bases unmatched. The germline CDR1 and CDR2 sequences are MDHEN and SYDVKM. CDR3 sequence (DNA): TGTGCCAGCAGTTTAGAGAGACAGGGGAACTATGGCTACACCTTC. It translates to CASSLERQGNYGYTF.

The V gene is TRBV12-3 or TRBV12-4, the J gene TRBJ2-1; D is uncertain. Trimming removed 7 bases at V and 2 bases at J, with 9 bases between. This CDR3 spans 13 amino acids. CDR3 residues: CASTYATYNEQFF. In nucleotides, the CDR3 is TGTGCCAGCACGTATGCCACCTACAATGAGCAGTTCTTC.

This clonotype was detected a few times. The chain uses TRBV11-2 and TRBJ1-1, with D perhaps matching TRBD1 (6 bases). In germline, CDR1 is SGHAT, CDR2 FQNNGV. Trimming took 5 bases from V and 5 from J, leaving 18 bases between them. There are 15 residues in the CDR3. CDR3 sequence reads: CASSLKGGSYTEAFF. CDR3 bases: TGTGCCAGCAGCCTCAAGGGGGGAAGTTATACTGAAGCTTTCTTT.

A few counts support this clonotype. V gene TRBV10-3 combines with J gene TRBJ1-1; D remains ambiguous. Germline values: CDR1 ENHRY, CDR2 SYGVKD. The CDR3 spans 11 residues. Trimming stripped 3 bases from V and 7 bases from J, with 6 bases between. CDR3 nucleotide sequence: TGTGCCATCAGTGATCGGGGTGAAGCTTTCTTT. Protein sequence: CAISDRGEAFF.

The chain recombines TRBV27 with TRBJ1-5; TRBD1 aligns across 10 bases. The ends lost 5 bases at V and 0 bases at J; junction bases unmatched: 10. CDR1 is MNHEY, CDR2 SMNVEV, per germline (reference sequence). The CDR3 sequence is 18 residues long. DNA for the CDR3: TGTGCCAGCAGTCTTAGACAGGGGGCGTTTTATAGCAATCAGCCCCAGCATTTT. This codes for CASSLRQGAFYSNQPQHF.